The T cell receptor (beta chain) described here comes from a study of control samples from healthy donors and cancer patients. Sequencing used immunoSEQ multiplex PCR; TCRdb keeps in-frame clones, though not all of them. The sample contains 70,000 or so clones, approximately 89% of which appear only once. V was cut by 6 bases and J by 6 bases, with 20 bases left in between. CDR1 and CDR2 from the germline V gene are SEHNR and FQNEAQ (reference sequence). This CDR3 has 15 residues. This clone was seen only once. Sequencing was done on a sample of PBMCs. The chain recombines TRBV7-9 with TRBJ1-2; possibly TRBD1 for D (6 bases). The source is a man between 60 and 75 years old with lung cancer. CDR3 DNA sequence: TGTGCCAGCAGGCCTAACAACAGGGAACGGGATGGCTACACCTTC. This gives the protein CASRPNNRERDGYTF.